This TCR beta chain was recovered during a study of cytotoxic CD8 clonotypes in ibrutinib-treated CLL. Study-wide results and caveats: There were few public clonotypes, and on treatment they contracted or stayed stable. Against age-matched healthy donors, baseline clonality ran higher and tracked circulating CD8+ T-cell counts.

The V end lost 4 bases, the J end lost 3 bases, and 10 bases lay between the germline ends. CDR3 length: 13 residues. Germline lookup yields CDR1 MDHEN and CDR2 SYDVKM. About this clone: Its antigen is not known.

The data were produced by immunoSEQ multiplex PCR, yet TCRdb's version contains in-frame clones alone and is incomplete. The sample lists 20,000 to 30,000 clones; roughly 70% were seen once. Source: PBMCs, taken after 12 months of ibrutinib treatment. The rearrangement links TRBV28 to TRBJ2-7; D is possibly TRBD1 (6 bases). The source of this sequence is a human donor with chronic lymphocytic leukemia. CDR3 in DNA: TGTGCCAGCAGTTGGACAGCTAACTACGAGCAGTACTTC. This sequence encodes CASSWTANYEQYF.